Presented here are 21 T cell receptor beta chains from one specimen sequenced in a study of blood T cell repertoires in COVID-19. This table comes from immunoSEQ multiplex PCR, and its TCRdb copy is limited to in-frame clones, with some not included. The sample records 250,000 to 300,000 clones, approximately 89% being singletons. Material for sequencing was peripheral blood. The receptors here all came from a woman in her thirties with COVID-19, enrolled during active disease.

The V and J genes are TRBV11-2 and TRBJ1-6; the D is unclear. The germline CDR1 and CDR2 sequences are SGHAT and FQNNGV. The CDR3 totals 15 residues. V was trimmed by 5 bases and J by 9 bases, leaving 17 bases between them. CDR3 DNA sequence: TGTGCCAGCAGCCCAGTGCGGGGTAACGGTTCACCCCTCCACTTT. Its protein is CASSPVRGNGSPLHF.

V and J are TRBV19 and TRBJ1-1; 7 bases map to TRBD1. V lost 1 base, J lost 4 bases, and 6 bases stayed unmatched. The CDR3 is made up of 15 amino acids. Germline loops: CDR1 LNHDA, CDR2 SQIVND (reference sequence). In DNA, the CDR3 is TGTGCCAGTAGTATAGGCCCCAGGGGGATCACTGAAGCTTTCTTT. Protein sequence: CASSIGPRGITEAFF.

This sequence joins TRBV9 and TRBJ1-2; TRBD1 agrees at 7 bases. This CDR3 spans 15 amino acids. Trimming removed 4 bases from V and 1 base from J; junction bases left unmatched: 7. Germline lookup yields CDR1 SGDLS and CDR2 YYNGEE. As DNA, the CDR3 is TGTGCCAGCAGCCCTACCGGGACAGTTAACTATGGCTACACCTTC. Protein sequence: CASSPTGTVNYGYTF.

The chain joins TRBV9 to TRBJ2-7; 9 positions match TRBD1. This CDR3 is 16 amino acids long. Trimming removed 1 base from V and 6 bases from J; junction bases left unmatched: 11. Germline V lookup: CDR1 SGDLS, CDR2 YYNGEE. The chain's CDR3 is CASSVRETGQGTEQYF. The DNA of the CDR3 is TGTGCCAGCAGCGTAAGGGAGACGGGACAGGGAACCGAGCAGTACTTC.

CDR3 sequence (DNA): TGTGCCAGCAGCCAGGTCGATTCGCGACAGGGTGAAGCTTTCTTT. Residues: CASSQVDSRQGEAFF. This chain connects TRBV3-1 (or the pseudogene TRBV3-2) to TRBJ1-1; TRBD1 matches at 7 bases. The V gene end was trimmed by 3 bases and the J gene end by 7 bases; junction bases not matched to a gene: 11. This CDR3 is 15 amino acids long. The germline V gene encodes CDR1 LGHDT and CDR2 YNNKEL (reference sequence).

The rearrangement uses TRBV7-8 and TRBJ1-2, with D possibly TRBD1 on 5 matching bases. Germline V gene sequence: CDR1 SGHVS, CDR2 FQNEAQ. V lost 1 base to trimming and J lost 3 bases, with 12 bases between them. This CDR3 is 15 amino acids long. The chain's CDR3 is CASSLVPRGDYGYTF. CDR3 bases: TGTGCCAGCAGCTTAGTCCCGCGGGGCGACTATGGCTACACCTTC.

This clone came up a few times. The chain carries TRBV3-1 (or the pseudogene TRBV3-2) and TRBJ2-7; TRBD1 agrees at 7 bases. This CDR3 spans 14 amino acids. Germline V gene lookup returns CDR1 LGHDT and CDR2 YNNKEL (reference sequence). Trimming removed 4 bases from V and 1 base from J; junction bases left unmatched: 4. The CDR3 nucleotides read TGTGCCAGCAGCCCCGGGACAGAATCCTACGAGCAGTACTTC. This encodes CASSPGTESYEQYF.

V is TRBV6-5 and J is TRBJ2-7, with D unclear. Germline V gives CDR1 MNHEY, CDR2 SVGAGI. The CDR3 consists of 12 residues. V was trimmed by 5 bases and J by 2 bases, leaving 7 bases between them. The CDR3 coding sequence is TGTGCCAGCAGTCCAGGCGCCTACGAGCAGTACTTC. It encodes CASSPGAYEQYF.

As for this clone: This CDR3 is also generated by other DNA sequences in the sample. This chain connects TRBV30 to TRBJ2-5; tentative D call: TRBD2 (7 bases). This CDR3 contains 13 residues. From germline, CDR1 is GTSNPN and CDR2 SVGIG (reference sequence). V lost 0 bases to trimming and J lost 4 bases, with 9 bases between them. CDR3 sequence: CAWSVRGAETQYF. In nucleotides, the CDR3 is TGTGCCTGGAGTGTACGGGGGGCAGAGACCCAGTACTTC.

This chain connects TRBV7-9 to TRBJ2-1; no clear D gene. V lost 5 bases and J lost 3, with 14 bases in between. Germline CDR1 SEHNR, CDR2 FQNEAQ (reference sequence). The CDR3 length is 15 residues. The CDR3 region has the DNA TGTGCCAGCAGCGATGAAACGGTTATCTACAATGAGCAGTTCTTC. As protein: CASSDETVIYNEQFF.

This rearrangement joins TRBV28 to TRBJ1-2, with D possibly being TRBD1 (5 bases). The CDR3 spans 14 residues. Germline V CDR1 and CDR2: MDHEN, SYDVKM. Trimming shortened V by 5 bases and J by 4 bases, and 14 bases separated the two germline ends. CDR3 residues: CASSLGPGGYGYTF. The CDR3 DNA is TGTGCCAGCAGTCTAGGTCCCGGGGGCTATGGCTACACCTTC.

For the CDR3, the DNA is TGTGCCAGCAACCTTAGGGCTAGCCGAGAGACCCAGTACTTC. Its protein is CASNLRASRETQYF. This sequence joins TRBV6-5 and TRBJ2-5, with D perhaps TRBD2 (5 bases). The V and J ends lost 7 bases and 4 bases respectively, with 16 bases between them. The CDR3 runs to 14 residues. The germline V gene encodes CDR1 MNHEY and CDR2 SVGAGI.

The chain uses TRBV19 and TRBJ2-7, with D perhaps matching TRBD1 (6 bases). CDR3 length: 13 amino acids. CDR1 LNHDA and CDR2 SQIVND come from the germline V gene (reference sequence). Deletions cut 8 bases from V and 6 bases from J, with 17 bases between. CDR3 nucleotides: TGTGCCAGTTCCGGGACATCGGCGATCGAGCAGTACTTC. This codes for CASSGTSAIEQYF. The variable domain in full, completed from reference TRBV19 and TRBJ2-7, reads DGGITQSPKYLFRKEGQNVTLSCEQNLNHDAMYWYRQDPGQGLRLIYYSQIVNDFQKGDIAEGYSVSREKKESFPLTVTSAQKNPTAFYLCASSGTSAIEQYFGPGTRLTVT.

V gene TRBV3-1 (or the pseudogene TRBV3-2) combines with J gene TRBJ2-5; no clear D gene. The CDR3 consists of 13 residues. The V gene lost 5 bases and the J gene lost 2 bases, with 9 bases spanning the gap. The germline gives CDR1 LGHDT, CDR2 YNNKEL (reference sequence). CDR3 amino acids: CASSTIPQETQYF. As DNA, the CDR3 is TGTGCCAGCAGCACAATCCCGCAAGAGACCCAGTACTTC.

The chain employs TRBV5-1 and TRBJ1-1; no clear D. The V and J ends lost 1 base and 1 base respectively, with 14 bases between them. Germline V CDR1 and CDR2: SGHRS, YFSETQ. The CDR3 has 16 residues. CDR3 in amino acids: CASSLRGGLTNTEAFF. The CDR3 bases are TGCGCCAGCAGCTTGCGCGGAGGACTCACGAACACTGAAGCTTTCTTT.

The chain uses TRBV4-2 and TRBJ1-2; weak D call: TRBD1 (6 bases). Germline-derived CDR1 and CDR2 are LGHNA and YNFKEQ. The CDR3 is 15 amino acids. V lost 3 bases and J 3 bases, leaving 14 bases between the germline ends. The CDR3 DNA reads as TGTGCCAGCAGCCAGTTTCAGGGGACCGACTATGGCTACACCTTC. Amino acids: CASSQFQGTDYGYTF.

The genes are TRBV2 and TRBJ1-2; no firm D call. CDR1 and CDR2 from the germline V gene are SNHLY and FYNNEI. The CDR3 covers 13 residues. The V end lost 5 bases, the J end lost 4 bases, and 11 bases lay between the germline ends. The CDR3 DNA reads as TGTGCCAGCAGTCGTCTGAGCTTCTATGGCTACACCTTC. The encoded protein is CASSRLSFYGYTF. Complete variable domain (other parts from reference TRBV2 and TRBJ1-2): EPEVTQTPSHQVTQMGQEVILRCVPISNHLYFYWYRQILGQKVEFLVSFYNNEISEKSEIFDDQFSVERPDGSNFTLKIRSTKLEDSAMYFCASSRLSFYGYTFGSGTRLTVV.

The chain has TRBV29-1 and TRBJ2-1; D gene uncertain. Trimming shortened V by 4 bases and J by 0 bases, and 4 bases separated the two germline ends. The CDR3 spans 12 residues. Germline V gene sequence: CDR1 SQVTM, CDR2 ANQGSEA. The CDR3 DNA reads as TGCAGCGTTGTTAGCTCCTACAATGAGCAGTTCTTC. Translating gives CSVVSSYNEQFF.

This sequence joins TRBV7-9 and TRBJ2-5; 9 bases match TRBD2. CDR3 length: 17 residues. Germline V gives CDR1 SEHNR, CDR2 FQNEAQ (reference sequence). The V and J ends lost 4 bases and 0 bases, in that order; junction bases with no gene match: 9. CDR3 loop: CASSSGTSRGYQETQYF. The CDR3 bases are TGTGCCAGCAGCTCAGGGACTAGCCGGGGGTACCAAGAGACCCAGTACTTC.

This clone was counted only a few times. The genes are TRBV28 and TRBJ2-7; 9 bases are shared with TRBD1. This CDR3 spans 15 amino acids. V shed 5 bases, J shed 7 bases, and the junction held 12 bases outside the gene matches. Germline lookup yields CDR1 MDHEN and CDR2 SYDVKM. The CDR3 here is CASSISGTGRREQYF. The CDR3 nucleotides read TGTGCCAGCAGTATTTCCGGGACAGGGCGTCGGGAGCAGTACTTC.

The chain employs TRBV3-1 (or the pseudogene TRBV3-2) and TRBJ2-1; D is unclear. The V gene lost 0 bases and the J gene lost 11 bases, with 8 bases spanning the gap. The CDR3 contains 12 residues. Germline V CDR1 and CDR2: LGHDT, YNNKEL (reference sequence). CDR3 sequence (DNA): TGTGCCAGCAGCCAAGAGGGCCCCCAGCAGTTCTTC. As protein: CASSQEGPQQFF.